The sequence of this TCR beta chain was determined in a study of cytomegalovirus exposure and HLA in healthy donors. Looking at the study overall: Among about 190 million T cells, an earlier analysis found 90 million to 130 million unique TCR beta sequences. An early data release held tens of millions of unique TCRs from HLA-typed donors.

CDR3 length equals 15 residues. Between the trimmed V and J ends, which lost 5 bases and 1 base, there was a span of 14 bases. CDR1 and CDR2 (germline): SGHVS, FQNEAQ. Use of 60 Vbeta and 13 Jbeta primers characterized the PCR. The repertoire was sequenced with immunoSEQ multiplex PCR; TCRdb's copy has only in-frame clones and lacks some. The top ten clones hold about 2.2% of a sample with some 150,000 clones, just under 80% of them seen once. This clonotype was obtained from a man aged 30-40 years in good health and CMV-seronegative. The rearrangement uses TRBV7-8 and TRBJ1-1; D remains ambiguous. The sequenced sample was PBMCs. CDR3 sequence: CASSVPGRGNTEAFF. CDR3 DNA sequence: TGTGCCAGCAGCGTACCCGGGAGAGGGAACACTGAAGCTTTCTTT.